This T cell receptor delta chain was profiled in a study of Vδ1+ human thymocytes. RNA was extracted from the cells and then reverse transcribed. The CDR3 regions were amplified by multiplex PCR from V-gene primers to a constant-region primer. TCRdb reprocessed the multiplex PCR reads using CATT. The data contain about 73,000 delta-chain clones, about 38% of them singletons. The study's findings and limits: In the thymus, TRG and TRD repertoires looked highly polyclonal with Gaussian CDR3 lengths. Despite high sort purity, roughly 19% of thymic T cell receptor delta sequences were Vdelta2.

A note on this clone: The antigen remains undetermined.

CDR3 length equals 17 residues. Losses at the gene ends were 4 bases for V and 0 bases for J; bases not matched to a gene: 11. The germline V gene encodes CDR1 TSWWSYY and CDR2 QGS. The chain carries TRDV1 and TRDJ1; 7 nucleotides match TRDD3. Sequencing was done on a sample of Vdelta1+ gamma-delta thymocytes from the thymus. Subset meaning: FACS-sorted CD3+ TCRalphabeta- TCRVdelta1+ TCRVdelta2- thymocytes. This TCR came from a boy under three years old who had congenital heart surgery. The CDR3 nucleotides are TGTGCTCTTGGGGTCAACCTGGGGGTCCCGTACACCGATAAACTCATCTTT. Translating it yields CALGVNLGVPYTDKLIF.